A selection of T cell receptor beta chains follows, all from one sample in a study of T cell responses to AZD1222 COVID-19 vaccine. Libraries were prepared by immunoSEQ multiplex PCR; TCRdb keeps only in-frame clonotypes and omits some of them. This table has 75,000 to 85,000 clones, approximately 86% appearing once. Sequencing used peripheral blood, obtained on day 0 of AZD1222 vaccination. The receptors shown here come from an adult in good health. Both conserved end residues are part of each CDR3. The D gene is left open where the match is weak. Clone size is not always given. Where it is, it says once, few, many or a class for expanded clones.

d_gene: NA
v_gene: TRBV20-1
j_gene: TRBJ2-5
abundance: NA
CDR3aa: CSARAVETQYF
CDR3nt: TGCAGTGCTAGAGCGGTAGAGACCCAGTACTTC

d_gene: NA
v_gene: TRBV11-1
j_gene: TRBJ1-6
abundance: NA
CDR3aa: CASSFHPQQRLHF
CDR3nt: TGTGCCAGCAGCTTTCACCCCCAACAGCGTCTCCACTTT

d_gene: NA
v_gene: TRBV2
j_gene: TRBJ2-2
abundance: NA
CDR3aa: CASSELGSLNTGELFF
CDR3nt: TGTGCCAGCAGTGAACTAGGCAGCCTGAACACCGGGGAGCTGTTTTTT

d_gene: NA
v_gene: TRBV19
j_gene: TRBJ1-2
abundance: NA
CDR3aa: CASIPPGQNGYTF
CDR3nt: TGTGCCAGTATCCCCCCCGGGCAAAATGGCTACACCTTC

d_gene: TRBD1
v_gene: TRBV9
j_gene: TRBJ1-6
abundance: NA
CDR3aa: CASSDNRGNSPLHF
CDR3nt: TGTGCCAGCAGCGACAACAGGGGAAATTCACCCCTCCACTTT

d_gene: NA
v_gene: TRBV7-3
j_gene: TRBJ2-2
abundance: NA
CDR3aa: CASSSQTSLDTGELFF
CDR3nt: TGTGCCAGCAGCTCGCAGACTAGTTTAGACACCGGGGAGCTGTTTTTT

d_gene: NA
v_gene: TRBV29-1
j_gene: TRBJ1-2
abundance: once
CDR3aa: CSVDMARNSPGYTF
CDR3nt: TGCAGCGTTGATATGGCCCGGAATTCCCCAGGCTACACCTTC

d_gene: NA
v_gene: TRBV19
j_gene: TRBJ1-5
abundance: NA
CDR3aa: CASSIEGGGRTQPQHF
CDR3nt: TGTGCCAGTAGTATTGAGGGAGGGGGGCGGACTCAGCCCCAGCATTTT

d_gene: TRBD1
v_gene: TRBV5-1
j_gene: TRBJ1-2
abundance: NA
CDR3aa: CASSSQTTGVFFGNYGYTF
CDR3nt: TGCGCCAGCAGCTCCCAGACGACAGGGGTTTTCTTCGGTAACTATGGCTACACCTTC

d_gene: NA
v_gene: TRBV5-4
j_gene: TRBJ2-5
abundance: NA
CDR3aa: CASSLRGGPGETQYF
CDR3nt: TGTGCCAGCAGCTTGAGAGGCGGCCCCGGGGAGACCCAGTACTTC

d_gene: TRBD2
v_gene: TRBV19
j_gene: TRBJ2-5
abundance: NA
CDR3aa: CASSIVGTSGRNKGETQYF
CDR3nt: TGTGCCAGTAGTATAGTCGGGACTAGCGGGAGAAACAAAGGGGAGACCCAGTACTTC

d_gene: NA
v_gene: TRBV29-1
j_gene: TRBJ1-1
abundance: NA
CDR3aa: CSVEWLLNTEAFF
CDR3nt: TGCAGCGTTGAATGGTTACTGAACACTGAAGCTTTCTTT

d_gene: TRBD1
v_gene: TRBV11-3
j_gene: TRBJ1-1
abundance: NA
CDR3aa: CASSSQGGNTEAFF
CDR3nt: TGTGCCAGCAGCTCGCAGGGGGGGAACACTGAAGCTTTCTTT

d_gene: NA
v_gene: TRBV28
j_gene: TRBJ1-3
abundance: NA
CDR3aa: CASSPHVSGNTIYF
CDR3nt: TGTGCCAGCAGTCCCCACGTCTCCGGAAACACCATATATTTT

d_gene: NA
v_gene: TRBV4-2
j_gene: TRBJ1-4
abundance: NA
CDR3aa: CASSQDGSRGGEKLFF
CDR3nt: TGTGCCAGCAGCCAAGATGGGAGCAGGGGCGGGGAAAAACTGTTTTTT

d_gene: NA
v_gene: TRBV15
j_gene: TRBJ1-1
abundance: NA
CDR3aa: CATSRDRAGENTEAFF
CDR3nt: TGTGCCACCAGCAGAGATCGAGCAGGCGAGAACACTGAAGCTTTCTTT

d_gene: NA
v_gene: TRBV7-8
j_gene: TRBJ1-3
abundance: once
CDR3aa: CASSLEWPGIPGNTIYF
CDR3nt: TGTGCCAGCAGCTTAGAATGGCCAGGTATCCCTGGAAACACCATATATTTT

d_gene: TRBD2
v_gene: TRBV7-9
j_gene: TRBJ2-1
abundance: NA
CDR3aa: CASSPLAGGGNEQFF
CDR3nt: TGTGCCAGCAGCCCACTAGCGGGAGGGGGTAATGAGCAGTTCTTC

d_gene: NA
v_gene: TRBV6-2/TRBV6-3
j_gene: TRBJ2-3
abundance: NA
CDR3aa: CASSYWVGDTQYF
CDR3nt: TGTGCCAGCAGTTACTGGGTGGGGGATACGCAGTATTTT

d_gene: NA
v_gene: TRBV9
j_gene: TRBJ2-6
abundance: NA
CDR3aa: CASSAITGSSTGANVLTF
CDR3nt: TGTGCCAGCAGCGCGATTACAGGGTCGAGCACTGGGGCCAACGTCCTGACTTTC

d_gene: NA
v_gene: TRBV27
j_gene: TRBJ2-5
abundance: NA
CDR3aa: CASSLWPPGMGETQYF
CDR3nt: TGTGCCAGCAGTTTATGGCCCCCAGGGATGGGGGAGACCCAGTACTTC

d_gene: NA
v_gene: TRBV7-9
j_gene: TRBJ2-3
abundance: NA
CDR3aa: CASSEGGGGATNTQYF
CDR3nt: TGTGCCAGCAGCGAAGGGGGCGGGGGAGCTACGAATACGCAGTATTTT

d_gene: NA
v_gene: TRBV11-3
j_gene: TRBJ2-3
abundance: NA
CDR3aa: CASSLEGRITDTQYF
CDR3nt: TGTGCCAGCAGCTTAGAGGGAAGGATCACAGATACGCAGTATTTT

d_gene: TRBD2
v_gene: TRBV5-4
j_gene: TRBJ2-3
abundance: NA
CDR3aa: CASSLPSGRSDTQYF
CDR3nt: TGTGCCAGCAGCTTGCCTAGCGGGAGGTCAGATACGCAGTATTTT

d_gene: NA
v_gene: TRBV21-1
j_gene: TRBJ2-7
abundance: NA
CDR3aa: CASSSNRRGIYYEQYF
CDR3nt: TGTGCCAGCAGCTCTAACAGGAGGGGAATATACTACGAGCAGTACTTC

d_gene: NA
v_gene: TRBV5-6
j_gene: TRBJ1-2
abundance: NA
CDR3aa: CASSLGGGPSPGYTF
CDR3nt: TGTGCCAGCAGCTTGGGAGGCGGGCCGAGTCCGGGCTACACCTTC

d_gene: NA
v_gene: TRBV6-1
j_gene: TRBJ1-3
abundance: few
CDR3aa: CASSEAGNTIYF
CDR3nt: TGTGCCAGCAGTGAAGCCGGAAACACCATATATTTT

d_gene: NA
v_gene: TRBV25-1
j_gene: TRBJ1-1
abundance: NA
CDR3aa: CASSASPRATEAFF
CDR3nt: TGTGCCAGCAGTGCATCGCCCAGGGCTACTGAAGCTTTCTTT

d_gene: NA
v_gene: TRBV12-3/TRBV12-4
j_gene: TRBJ1-2
abundance: NA
CDR3aa: CASSLGGYYGYTF
CDR3nt: TGTGCCAGCAGTTTAGGGGGATACTATGGCTACACCTTC

d_gene: NA
v_gene: TRBV11-2
j_gene: TRBJ1-3
abundance: NA
CDR3aa: CASSLAGSGNTIYF
CDR3nt: TGTGCCAGCAGCTTGGCCGGCTCTGGAAACACCATATATTTT

d_gene: NA
v_gene: TRBV12-5
j_gene: TRBJ2-2
abundance: NA
CDR3aa: CASGFGPGDTGELFF
CDR3nt: TGTGCTAGTGGTTTCGGACCGGGGGACACCGGGGAGCTGTTTTTT

d_gene: TRBD2
v_gene: TRBV2
j_gene: TRBJ2-3
abundance: NA
CDR3aa: CASRPTSGSADTQYF
CDR3nt: TGTGCCAGCAGGCCGACTAGCGGGAGTGCAGATACGCAGTATTTT

d_gene: NA
v_gene: TRBV18
j_gene: TRBJ1-5
abundance: NA
CDR3aa: CASSPTGRQPQHF
CDR3nt: TGTGCCAGCTCACCTACAGGCCGTCAGCCCCAGCATTTT

d_gene: TRBD2
v_gene: TRBV13
j_gene: TRBJ2-7
abundance: NA
CDR3aa: CASSQRTSGSYEQYF
CDR3nt: TGTGCCAGCAGCCAACGGACTAGCGGGAGCTACGAGCAGTACTTC

d_gene: TRBD1
v_gene: TRBV7-3
j_gene: TRBJ2-2
abundance: once
CDR3aa: CASSSIQGAQGAGELFF
CDR3nt: TGTGCCAGCAGCTCCATACAGGGGGCGCAAGGGGCCGGGGAGCTGTTTTTT

d_gene: NA
v_gene: TRBV28
j_gene: TRBJ1-2
abundance: NA
CDR3aa: CASSFFVQGLYGYTF
CDR3nt: TGTGCCAGCAGTTTCTTTGTACAGGGACTCTATGGCTACACCTTC

d_gene: NA
v_gene: TRBV29-1
j_gene: TRBJ2-5
abundance: NA
CDR3aa: CSVEGSSAETQYF
CDR3nt: TGCAGCGTTGAAGGGTCTAGCGCTGAGACCCAGTACTTC

d_gene: TRBD1
v_gene: TRBV28
j_gene: TRBJ1-1
abundance: NA
CDR3aa: CASRAQGTGNTEAFF
CDR3nt: TGTGCCAGCAGAGCCCAAGGGACAGGGAACACTGAAGCTTTCTTT

d_gene: TRBD2
v_gene: TRBV7-2
j_gene: TRBJ2-7
abundance: few
CDR3aa: CASSLTSGLGGHEQYF
CDR3nt: TGTGCCAGCAGCTTGACTAGCGGCCTGGGAGGACACGAGCAGTACTTC

d_gene: NA
v_gene: TRBV21-1
j_gene: TRBJ2-1
abundance: NA
CDR3aa: CASSSPGLGPDEQFF
CDR3nt: TGTGCCAGCAGCAGCCCGGGACTAGGACCCGATGAGCAGTTCTTC

d_gene: TRBD2
v_gene: TRBV29-1
j_gene: TRBJ2-7
abundance: NA
CDR3aa: CSASGTSSYEQYF
CDR3nt: TGCAGCGCCTCCGGGACTAGCTCCTACGAGCAGTACTTC

d_gene: TRBD1
v_gene: TRBV6-5
j_gene: TRBJ1-2
abundance: NA
CDR3aa: CASSSGTGGGYGYTF
CDR3nt: TGTGCCAGCAGTTCCGGGACAGGGGGCGGCTATGGCTACACCTTC

d_gene: NA
v_gene: TRBV11-3
j_gene: TRBJ1-4
abundance: NA
CDR3aa: CASSLQTDEKLFF
CDR3nt: TGTGCCAGCAGCCTACAGACAGATGAAAAACTGTTTTTT

d_gene: NA
v_gene: TRBV28
j_gene: TRBJ1-5
abundance: NA
CDR3aa: CASSSRGQPQHF
CDR3nt: TGTGCCAGCAGTAGCAGGGGCCAGCCCCAGCATTTT

d_gene: NA
v_gene: TRBV19
j_gene: TRBJ2-5
abundance: NA
CDR3aa: CASSSIGRVQETQYF
CDR3nt: TGTGCCAGTAGTTCCATAGGCAGGGTCCAAGAGACCCAGTACTTC

d_gene: NA
v_gene: TRBV27
j_gene: TRBJ2-1
abundance: once
CDR3aa: CASSLAYNEQFF
CDR3nt: TGTGCCAGCAGTCTAGCCTACAATGAGCAGTTCTTC

d_gene: NA
v_gene: TRBV6-2/TRBV6-3
j_gene: TRBJ2-2
abundance: NA
CDR3aa: CASSHNLGAAGELFF
CDR3nt: TGTGCCAGCAGTCACAATCTAGGGGCGGCCGGGGAGCTGTTTTTT

d_gene: NA
v_gene: TRBV20-1
j_gene: TRBJ1-2
abundance: NA
CDR3aa: CSASGERPRGYTF
CDR3nt: TGCAGTGCTAGTGGCGAGAGACCGCGCGGCTACACCTTC

d_gene: NA
v_gene: TRBV3-1/TRBV3-2
j_gene: TRBJ1-2
abundance: NA
CDR3aa: CASNPRVGSTGYTF
CDR3nt: TGTGCCAGCAACCCAAGGGTAGGCTCTACTGGCTACACCTTC

d_gene: NA
v_gene: TRBV3-1/TRBV3-2
j_gene: TRBJ2-3
abundance: NA
CDR3aa: CASRHTDTQYF
CDR3nt: TGTGCCAGCAGACATACAGATACGCAGTATTTT